These 28 T cell receptor beta chains were all obtained from the same sample, sequenced in a study of T cells in Graves' hyperthyroidism and ophthalmopathy. Amplification targeted TCR beta CDR3 regions from RNA transcripts. When the TCR CDR3 underwent first-round RT-PCR, the HTBI primer set was used. TCRdb used MiXCR to reprocess the multiplex PCR reads, holding one entry per CDR3 protein. The table records hundreds of thousands of distinct CDR3 sequences, around 46% of them present only once. The material sequenced was peripheral blood or thyroid tissue (not recorded which). These receptors all stem from a woman aged 18-29 years with Graves' hyperthyroidism.

This clonotype appeared a few times. The gene calls are TRBV2 and TRBJ1-4; 7 bases line up with TRBD1. V shed 4 bases, J shed 7 bases, and the junction held 3 bases outside the gene matches. In germline, CDR1 is SNHLY, CDR2 FYNNEI. The CDR3 spans 13 residues. The CDR3 loop is CASSGQGREKLFF. CDR3 bases: TGTGCCAGCAGTGGACAGGGACGTGAAAAACTGTTTTTT.

The genes are TRBV7-3 and TRBJ1-2, with 7 bases matching TRBD1. This CDR3 region has 17 residues. Germline V CDR1 and CDR2: SGHTA, FQGTGA. V shed 0 bases, J shed 3 bases, and the junction held 10 bases outside the gene matches. For the CDR3, the DNA is TGTGCCAGCAGCTTAACGTTTGACAGGGCAGAAGACTATGGCTACACCTTC. Translated: CASSLTFDRAEDYGYTF.

This clonotype was found a few times. The rearrangement joins TRBV7-8 to TRBJ1-4; no firm D call. Germline V CDR1 and CDR2: SGHVS, FQNEAQ. This CDR3 is 15 amino acids long. Trimming stripped 5 bases from V and 6 bases from J, with 16 bases between. The CDR3 region is CASSPREDSYEKLFF. The CDR3 nucleotides are TGTGCCAGCAGCCCTCGGGAGGACTCGTATGAAAAACTGTTTTTT.

The rearrangement links TRBV20-1 to TRBJ2-2, with TRBD2 as a possible D gene (6 bases). Germline V CDR1 and CDR2: DFQATT, SNEGSKA (reference sequence). There are 12 residues in the CDR3. The germline V and J ends were trimmed by 8 bases and 9 bases, with 16 bases remaining between them. The CDR3 coding sequence is TGCAGTTACGAGGGAGGTCGTCGGGAGCTGTTTTTT. It codes for CSYEGGRRELFF.

The chain uses TRBV12-3 or TRBV12-4 and TRBJ1-4; weak D call: TRBD1 (5 bases). Trimming took 2 bases from V and 11 from J, leaving 21 bases between them. CDR3 length: 16 amino acids. This CDR3 is CASSLRLPRTSSKLFF. The CDR3, as DNA: TGTGCCAGCAGTTTAAGACTCCCGAGGACAAGTTCGAAACTGTTTTTT.

This rearrangement joins TRBV7-2 to TRBJ2-7; D call uncertain. Germline-derived CDR1 and CDR2 are SGHTA and FQGNSA. V shed 5 bases and J shed 2 bases, with 13 bases lying between them. The CDR3 runs to 14 residues. This chain's CDR3 is CASSPPDSPYEQYF. DNA for the CDR3: TGTGCCAGCAGCCCCCCTGACTCTCCCTACGAGCAGTACTTC. Full variable domain (remainder filled in from reference TRBV7-2 and TRBJ2-7): GAGVSQSPSNKVTEKGKDVELRCDPISGHTALYWYRQSLGQGLEFLIYFQGNSAPDKSGLPSDRFSAERTGGSVSTLTIQRTQQEDSAVYLCASSPPDSPYEQYFGPGTRLTVT.

This clonotype showed up just a few times. CDR3 amino acids: CASSRGSTVEGYTF. CDR3 sequence (DNA): TGTGCCAGCAGCCGAGGGAGCACAGTCGAGGGCTACACCTTC. The chain uses TRBV13 and TRBJ1-2, with no clear D. The CDR3 is made up of 14 amino acids. Trimming removed 5 bases at V and 8 bases at J, with 18 bases between. The germline V gene has CDR1 PRHDT and CDR2 FYEKMQ (reference sequence).

As to this clonotype: As the CDR3 is not closed by the conserved phenylalanine or tryptophan, this likely results from a read error. V and J are TRBV20-1 and TRBJ1-5, with a possible D match to TRBD1 (6 bases). The CDR3 is made up of 12 amino acids. V was pared by 6 bases and J by 4 bases, with 10 bases between. Germline CDR1 and CDR2: DFQATT and SNEGSKA (reference sequence). CDR3 amino acids: CSAGTPNQPQHL. The CDR3 nucleotides read TGCAGTGCGGGGACACCTAATCAGCCCCAGCATCTT.

J is TRBJ2-7 and V is TRBV19, with 9 bases identical to TRBD2. Trimming took 9 bases from V and 8 from J; bases not matched to a gene: 11. This CDR3 is built from 13 residues. Germline V gene lookup returns CDR1 LNHDA and CDR2 SQIVND (reference sequence). The CDR3 spells CASSYSGRDKQYF. DNA for the CDR3: TGTGCCAGCAGCTATAGCGGGAGAGACAAGCAGTACTTC.

This clonotype was detected a few times. This chain links TRBV20-1 with TRBJ2-5, with TRBD2 identical over 8 bases. From germline, CDR1 is DFQATT and CDR2 SNEGSKA (reference sequence). CDR3 length equals 13 residues. Losses at the gene ends were 2 bases for V and 2 bases for J; bases not matched to a gene: 1. The CDR3 loop reads CSARLAGQETQYF. DNA of the CDR3: TGCAGTGCTAGATTAGCGGGACAAGAGACCCAGTACTTC.

Only a few counts were recorded for this clonotype. The chain carries TRBV7-6 and TRBJ2-2; a possible D gene is TRBD1 (6 bases). Germline V CDR1 and CDR2: SGHVS, FNYEAQ. V gave up 5 bases and J gave up 2 bases, with 12 bases separating them. The CDR3 has 15 residues. This CDR3 is CASSHWTENTGELFF. The CDR3, as DNA: TGTGCCAGCAGCCACTGGACAGAAAACACCGGGGAGCTGTTTTTT.

This clonotype was seen only once. CDR3: CSLEDGLHGYTF. The DNA for the CDR3 is TGCAGCTTGGAAGACGGGCTCCATGGCTACACCTTC. This chain links TRBV29-1 with TRBJ1-2, with D unclear. Germline V CDR1 and CDR2: SQVTM, ANQGSEA. This CDR3 has 12 residues. The V end lost 8 bases, the J end lost 6 bases, and 16 bases lay between the germline ends.

This clonotype was counted only a few times. This chain connects TRBV4-2 to TRBJ1-2; D call uncertain. The CDR3 contains 14 residues. Germline V gene data show CDR1 as LGHNA and CDR2 as YNFKEQ. The V end lost 0 bases, the J end lost 5 bases, and 10 bases lay between the germline ends. The DNA of the CDR3 is TGTGCCAGCAGCCAAGAGGACGGCGGATATGGCTACACCTTC. It codes for CASSQEDGGYGYTF.

In regard to this clonotype: Given a much more abundant clone one base away, this may be a read error. V usage is TRBV7-8 and J usage is TRBJ1-5; D ambiguous. The germline V and J ends were trimmed by 5 bases and 7 bases, with 12 bases remaining between them. CDR1 and CDR2 from the germline V gene are SGHVS and FQNEAQ. This CDR3 is built from 13 residues. In DNA form, the CDR3 reads TGTGCCAGCAGCCCACGAGCCCTACAGCCCCAGCATTTT. This encodes CASSPRALQPQHF.

This clonotype was seen ten or more times. The chain joins TRBV7-9 to TRBJ2-2; weak D call: TRBD2 (5 bases). With 9 bases removed from V and 4 bases from J, the gap between germline ends came to 12 bases. CDR1 is SEHNR and CDR2 is FQNEAQ in the germline V gene (reference sequence). CDR3 length: 13 amino acids. The CDR3 sequence: CAREKGSTGELFF. The CDR3 nucleotides read TGTGCCAGAGAAAAAGGGAGCACCGGGGAGCTGTTTTTT.

A few counts support this clonotype. The gene calls are TRBV7-8 and TRBJ2-7; 8 bases fit TRBD2. CDR3 length: 16 residues. Germline CDR1 is SGHVS and CDR2 is FQNEAQ. Unmatched junction bases numbered 12, after V lost 5 bases and J lost 3 bases. The DNA for the CDR3 is TGTGCCAGCAGCCTAGGGTATGGGCTAGCGGGCTACGAGCAGTACTTC. It specifies CASSLGYGLAGYEQYF.

The V call is TRBV15, the J call TRBJ1-5; a weak D match, TRBD1 (6 bases). This CDR3 is 14 amino acids long. The V end lost 1 base, the J end lost 10 bases, and 14 bases lay between the germline ends. Germline CDR1 LNHNV, CDR2 YYDKDF (reference sequence). CDR3 sequence reads: CATSRVTGLLPQHF. The CDR3 nucleotides read TGTGCCACCAGCAGAGTCACAGGGCTACTTCCCCAGCATTTT. Variable domain in full (rest from reference TRBV15 and TRBJ1-5): DAMVIQNPRYQVTQFGKPVTLSCSQTLNHNVMYWYQQKSSQAPKLLFHYYDKDFNNEADTPDNFQSRRPNTSFCFLDIRSPGLGDTAMYLCATSRVTGLLPQHFGDGTRLSIL.

Only a few counts were recorded for this clonotype. The chain joins TRBV12-3 or TRBV12-4 to TRBJ1-1, with D possibly TRBD1 on 5 matching bases. V lost 3 bases, J lost 5 bases, and 10 bases lay in between. The length of the CDR3 is 13 residues. The CDR3 region has the DNA TGTGCCAGCAGTTTGGCAGGGTTGACTGAAGCTTTCTTT. Protein product: CASSLAGLTEAFF.

The CDR3 sequence is CSTGQGGQPQHF. CDR3 DNA sequence: TGCAGCACGGGACAGGGTGGCCAGCCCCAGCATTTT. This rearrangement joins TRBV29-1 to TRBJ1-5; 9 bases line up with TRBD1. Germline trimming cut 8 bases from V and 7 bases from J; bases unmatched to any gene: 6. Germline V gene lookup returns CDR1 SQVTM and CDR2 ANQGSEA. The CDR3 extends over 12 amino acids.

This chain uses TRBV7-2 with TRBJ2-2; 7 positions agree with TRBD2. The trim removed 5 bases at V and 5 bases at J, leaving 11 bases unmatched. Germline CDR1 SGHTA, CDR2 FQGNSA. The CDR3 length is 16 residues. The CDR3 DNA is TGTGCCAGCAGCCACCTTGACCTAGCGGCAACCGGGGAGCTGTTTTTT. It codes for CASSHLDLAATGELFF.

The V call is TRBV10-2, the J call TRBJ1-6; 7 bases align to TRBD1. Germline CDR1 and CDR2: WSHSY and SAAADI. Trimming took 6 bases from V and 10 from J; bases not matched to a gene: 3. The length of the CDR3 is 12 residues. The CDR3 sequence is CASRGQVSPLHF. The CDR3 DNA is TGCGCCAGCAGAGGACAGGTGTCACCCCTCCACTTT.

Note on this clonotype: This may arise from a read error, as a much more abundant clone is one base away. Without the conserved terminal phenylalanine or tryptophan, this CDR3 likely stems from a read error. This chain joins TRBV29-1 and TRBJ2-7, with 7 bases that match TRBD2. This CDR3 is built from 11 residues. In germline, CDR1 is SQVTM, CDR2 ANQGSEA. V dropped 6 bases and J dropped 7; count of bases not matched to a gene: 6. CDR3 residues: CSVREEREQYL. The CDR3 nucleotides read TGCAGCGTACGGGAGGAACGTGAGCAGTACCTC.

This clonotype showed up many times. The rearrangement uses TRBV7-2 and TRBJ2-6; TRBD1 agrees at 8 bases. Germline CDR1 SGHTA, CDR2 FQGNSA. V lost 0 bases, J lost 3 bases, and 1 base stayed unmatched. This CDR3 has 16 amino acids. The CDR3, as DNA: TGTGCCAGCAGCTTAGCCAGGGGGCTTGGGGCCAACGTCCTGACTTTC. Translated, it gives CASSLARGLGANVLTF.

This clonotype appeared a few times. DNA of the CDR3: TGTGCCAGCAGTAAAGAAAACACCGGGGAGCTGTTTTTT. Translating gives CASSKENTGELFF. V and J are TRBV25-1 and TRBJ2-2; D gene ambiguous. Germline lookup yields CDR1 MGHDK and CDR2 SYGVNS. The CDR3 sequence is 13 residues long. V was clipped by 5 bases and J by 2 bases, with 6 bases between them.

The gene calls are TRBV24-1 and TRBJ2-5, with D uncertain. This CDR3 is 13 amino acids long. Germline CDR1 and CDR2: KGHDR and SFDVKD. Deletions cut 4 bases from V and 5 bases from J, with 10 bases between. The CDR3 nucleotides are TGTGCCACCAGTGAGGGGTCGACGGAGACCCAGTACTTC. Protein sequence: CATSEGSTETQYF.

This rearrangement joins TRBV9 to TRBJ2-7, with D maybe TRBD1 (6 bases). Trimming left V 6 bases short and J 7 bases short, with 20 bases between. Germline V lookup: CDR1 SGDLS, CDR2 YYNGEE. The CDR3 length is 14 residues. DNA of the CDR3: TGTGCCAGCACCCCCTTTGCAGGGGCGCGGGAGCAGTACTTC. Translated: CASTPFAGAREQYF. Filled out from reference TRBV9 and TRBJ2-7, the complete variable domain reads DSGVTQTPKHLITATGQRVTLRCSPRSGDLSVYWYQQSLDQGLQFLIQYYNGEERAKGNILERFSAQQFPDLHSELNLSSLELGDSALYFCASTPFAGAREQYFGPGTRLTVT.

This clonotype was seen at least ten times. The chain combines TRBV7-2 with TRBJ2-5, with 11 bases fitting TRBD2. Germline V gene data show CDR1 as SGHTA and CDR2 as FQGNSA. Unmatched junction bases numbered 4, after V lost 4 bases and J lost 3 bases. This CDR3 has 15 residues. The CDR3: CASSSPGLAEETQYF. In nucleotides, the CDR3 is TGTGCCAGCAGCTCTCCGGGACTAGCGGAAGAGACCCAGTACTTC.

This clonotype was seen many times. This chain uses TRBV10-3 with TRBJ2-5; D possibly corresponds to TRBD1 (6 bases). This CDR3 comprises 13 residues. The germline V gene has CDR1 ENHRY and CDR2 SYGVKD. The germline V and J ends were trimmed by 5 bases and 5 bases, with 12 bases remaining between them. This chain's CDR3 is CAISRQDGETQYF. CDR3 coding DNA: TGTGCCATCAGTAGACAGGACGGGGAGACCCAGTACTTC.